The T cell receptor beta chain under discussion was sequenced for a study of shared clonotypes between healthy human individuals. The germline gives CDR1 MDHEN, CDR2 SYDVKM. CDR3 length: 14 residues. The V end lost 3 bases, the J end lost 5 bases, and 13 bases lay between the germline ends. The count of this clone is one. Selected positively for CCR7 and CD45RO-negative, naive CD8 cells excluded terminally differentiated effector memory CD45RA+ cells. Assay: immunoSEQ multiplex PCR; the TCRdb copy retains only in-frame clones and omits some. Of about 2.1 million clones in the sample, around 93% were seen once.

The sample consisted of naive CD8+ T cells from PBMCs. This receptor was identified in a man between 18 and 29 years old in good health. Some clones in this sample may be carry-over from other donors' samples. The rearrangement joins TRBV28 to TRBJ1-1; no definite D call. The CDR3 reads CASSFDGVGTEAFF. The CDR3 coding sequence is TGTGCCAGCAGTTTTGACGGGGTGGGAACTGAAGCTTTCTTT.